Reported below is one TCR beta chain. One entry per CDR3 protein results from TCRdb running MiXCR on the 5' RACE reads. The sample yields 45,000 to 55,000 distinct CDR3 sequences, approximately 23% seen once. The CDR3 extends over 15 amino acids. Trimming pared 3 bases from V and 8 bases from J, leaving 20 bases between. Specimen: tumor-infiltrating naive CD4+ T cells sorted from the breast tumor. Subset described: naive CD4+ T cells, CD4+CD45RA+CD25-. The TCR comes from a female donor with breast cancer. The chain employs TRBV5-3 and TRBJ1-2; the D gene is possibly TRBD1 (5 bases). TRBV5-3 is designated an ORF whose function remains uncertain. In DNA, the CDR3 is TGTGCCAGAAGCTATTCGCCGGGACTCCAGATCGGCTACACCTTC. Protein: CARSYSPGLQIGYTF.